This is a list of T cell receptor beta chains from one sample in a study of CD8+ T cells in alopecia areata. Using immunoSEQ multiplex PCR, the repertoire was profiled, and TCRdb retains in-frame clones only, with some absent. The sample has roughly 200,000 clones, 35% to 45% seen once. The sample consisted of CD4+ T cells sorted from blood, taken between weeks 30 and 35, from a patient treated with tofacitinib. The origin of the receptors is a human donor with alopecia areata. Both conserved end residues are part of each CDR3. Fields, in order: V gene, D gene, J gene, CDR3 protein. D genes are given only for firm matches.

v_call: TRBV18
d_call: .
j_call: TRBJ2-4
cdr3_aa: CASTPGIAKNIQYF

v_call: TRBV4-1
d_call: .
j_call: TRBJ1-5
cdr3_aa: CASSQDQDFSNQPQHF

v_call: TRBV18
d_call: .
j_call: TRBJ1-2
cdr3_aa: CASSPAGFGIYGYTF

v_call: TRBV25-1
d_call: .
j_call: TRBJ2-2
cdr3_aa: CASGGGRDRANTGELFF

v_call: TRBV9
d_call: .
j_call: TRBJ1-1
cdr3_aa: CASSSQGVPNTEAFF

v_call: TRBV29-1
d_call: .
j_call: TRBJ2-7
cdr3_aa: CSVERSYEQYF

v_call: TRBV7-2
d_call: .
j_call: TRBJ1-3
cdr3_aa: CASSPRQSTESTIYF

v_call: TRBV6-1
d_call: TRBD1
j_call: TRBJ1-2
cdr3_aa: CASTEGQGHIYGYTF

v_call: TRBV7-3
d_call: .
j_call: TRBJ1-4
cdr3_aa: CASSLSGAGDEKLFF

v_call: TRBV5-1
d_call: TRBD2
j_call: TRBJ2-7
cdr3_aa: CASSLVTSGYSYEQYF

v_call: TRBV11-1
d_call: .
j_call: TRBJ2-7
cdr3_aa: CASSPSSLSYEQYF

v_call: TRBV5-1
d_call: .
j_call: TRBJ1-2
cdr3_aa: CASSSENQGIGYTF

v_call: TRBV18
d_call: .
j_call: TRBJ2-7
cdr3_aa: CASSAGGYEQYF

v_call: TRBV7-9
d_call: .
j_call: TRBJ2-1
cdr3_aa: CASTVAVVHEQFF

v_call: TRBV6-6
d_call: .
j_call: TRBJ2-7
cdr3_aa: CASSFFGDSAYEQYF

v_call: TRBV7-9
d_call: TRBD2
j_call: TRBJ2-1
cdr3_aa: CASRPGTGLRTSGGNEQFF

v_call: TRBV6-5
d_call: .
j_call: TRBJ2-4
cdr3_aa: CASSDFGASKNIQYF

v_call: TRBV9
d_call: .
j_call: TRBJ2-7
cdr3_aa: CASSPGVSYEQYF

v_call: TRBV11-2
d_call: .
j_call: TRBJ2-1
cdr3_aa: CASSSDAGARSYNEQFF

v_call: TRBV7-3
d_call: .
j_call: TRBJ1-2
cdr3_aa: CASSSRLGDGYTF

v_call: TRBV6-1
d_call: TRBD2
j_call: TRBJ2-7
cdr3_aa: CASKERLAAYEQYF

v_call: TRBV5-1
d_call: .
j_call: TRBJ2-3
cdr3_aa: CASSLAAAKGDTQYF

v_call: TRBV29-1
d_call: .
j_call: TRBJ2-2
cdr3_aa: CSVARRGWTGELFF

v_call: TRBV5-1
d_call: TRBD1
j_call: TRBJ2-6
cdr3_aa: CASSLQGSGANVLTF

v_call: TRBV9
d_call: TRBD1
j_call: TRBJ2-7
cdr3_aa: CATPTRDRGDEQYF

v_call: TRBV19
d_call: .
j_call: TRBJ2-7
cdr3_aa: CASRFGYEQYF

v_call: TRBV30
d_call: .
j_call: TRBJ2-2
cdr3_aa: CAWSIGPNTGELFF

v_call: TRBV6-6
d_call: .
j_call: TRBJ2-7
cdr3_aa: CASSYLAGQSYEQYF

v_call: TRBV11-2
d_call: .
j_call: TRBJ1-1
cdr3_aa: CASSFWGSGTEAFF